Presented here are 12 T cell receptor beta chains from one specimen sequenced in a study of Ad26.COV2.S vaccination and SARS-CoV-2 variants. TCRdb's table, derived via immunoSEQ multiplex PCR, lists solely in-frame clones and lacks some. Among more than 120,000 clones listed, roughly 90% were seen once. The sequencing here drew on peripheral blood, taken after recovery from COVID-19. These receptors originate from a human donor who had recovered from COVID-19.

The chain uses TRBV10-3 and TRBJ2-2, with 7 bases lining up with TRBD1. Germline assignment: CDR1 ENHRY and CDR2 SYGVKD. CDR3 length: 16 amino acids. The trim removed 2 bases at V and 4 bases at J, leaving 7 bases unmatched. CDR3: CAISERGQGLTGELFF. The CDR3 region has the DNA TGTGCCATCAGTGAGAGGGGGCAGGGTCTCACCGGGGAGCTGTTTTTT.

This rearrangement joins TRBV30 to TRBJ1-1, with TRBD1 as a possible D gene (5 bases). From germline, CDR1 is GTSNPN and CDR2 SVGIG (reference sequence). V was pared by 4 bases and J by 1 base, with 10 bases between. The CDR3 loop spans 13 amino acids. DNA for the CDR3: TGTGCCTGGACGCGGGGGGGGAACACTGAAGCTTTCTTT. It specifies CAWTRGGNTEAFF.

The gene calls are TRBV25-1 and TRBJ2-7, with 9 bases fitting TRBD1. The CDR3 is made up of 14 amino acids. V lost 4 bases and J lost 5; bases outside the gene matches: 6. Germline CDR1 is MGHDK and CDR2 is SYGVNS. The CDR3 reads CASSAGQGLNEQYF. CDR3 in DNA: TGTGCCAGCAGTGCGGGACAGGGCTTAAACGAGCAGTACTTC.

The chain's CDR3 is CASSLGSGSGGAFGYTF. The CDR3 DNA follows: TGTGCCAGCAGCTTAGGGTCAGGGTCAGGGGGCGCTTTCGGCTACACCTTC. V usage is TRBV11-2 and J usage is TRBJ1-2, with 8 bases lining up with TRBD1. This CDR3 has 17 residues. Germline loops: CDR1 SGHAT, CDR2 FQNNGV. The junction had 15 bases not matched to a gene; V was cut back by 1 base and J by 8 bases.

In this sample, this clone turned up a few times. V gene TRBV6-6 combines with J gene TRBJ1-5; possible D gene TRBD1, 6 bases. Looked up from germline, CDR1 is MNHNY and CDR2 is SVGAGI (reference sequence). With 2 bases removed from V and 0 bases from J, the gap between germline ends came to 11 bases. The CDR3 sequence is 16 residues long. The CDR3 is CASSYEGGTSNQPQHF. The CDR3 DNA is TGTGCCAGCAGTTACGAGGGGGGGACTAGCAATCAGCCCCAGCATTTT.

The chain joins TRBV11-3 to TRBJ2-7; D unclear. The V and J ends lost 1 base and 4 bases respectively, with 20 bases between them. Germline V CDR1 and CDR2: SGHNT, YENEEA. This CDR3 spans 17 amino acids. The CDR3 is CASSLGNSLLHRYEQYF. The CDR3 DNA reads as TGTGCCAGCAGCTTAGGTAACTCCCTTTTACACCGGTACGAGCAGTACTTC.

This clone turned up a few times. The CDR3 DNA follows: TGTGCCAGCACCCATGACATGAACACTGAAGCTTTCTTT. Translated: CASTHDMNTEAFF. The gene calls are TRBV2 and TRBJ1-1; D is unresolved. Germline CDR1 reads SNHLY; CDR2 reads FYNNEI. The CDR3 has 13 amino acids. Trimming removed 7 bases from V and 0 bases from J, with 9 bases in between.

The V and J genes are TRBV28 and TRBJ2-1; D is unclear. The V and J ends lost 5 bases and 9 bases respectively, with 11 bases between them. Germline V gene data show CDR1 as MDHEN and CDR2 as SYDVKM. This CDR3 is 12 amino acids long. CDR3 bases: TGTGCCAGCAGTAGCCTTAGAGGTGAGCAGTTCTTC. This gives the protein CASSSLRGEQFF.

V is TRBV10-3 and J is TRBJ1-1, with TRBD1 identical over 9 bases. The germline gives CDR1 ENHRY, CDR2 SYGVKD. Trimming at V came to 6 bases and at J to 1 base, leaving 6 bases not matched to a gene. The CDR3 consists of 15 residues. CDR3 in DNA: TGTGCCATCAGGGAATTGGGACAGGGGAACACTGAAGCTTTCTTT. This sequence encodes CAIRELGQGNTEAFF.

In its sample, this clone was seen a few times. The rearrangement joins TRBV6-5 to TRBJ1-5; the D gene is possibly TRBD1 (5 bases). Germline V gives CDR1 MNHEY, CDR2 SVGAGI. The CDR3 runs to 14 residues. V lost 5 bases and J lost 3, with 11 bases in between. DNA for the CDR3: TGTGCCAGCAGTCCCCGGGGGACCAATCAGCCCCAGCATTTT. It encodes CASSPRGTNQPQHF.

The V call is TRBV7-9, the J call TRBJ2-2, with a weak D call TRBD1 (5 bases). Trimming took off 3 bases at V and 5 bases at J, with 10 bases between the two ends. Germline CDR1 reads SEHNR; CDR2 reads FQNEAQ (reference sequence). The CDR3 is made up of 14 amino acids. The CDR3, as DNA: TGTGCCAGCAGCTTTCCAGGGTGGACCGGGGAGCTGTTTTTT. Translated: CASSFPGWTGELFF.

This chain joins TRBV6-2 or TRBV6-3 and TRBJ2-3; no clear D gene. This CDR3 region has 13 residues. The germline CDR1 and CDR2 sequences are MNHEY and SVGEGT. V lost 6 bases, J lost 0 bases, and 7 bases lay in between. The DNA of the CDR3 is TGTGCCAGCAGCTCTCTTAGCACAGATACGCAGTATTTT. Translating it yields CASSSLSTDTQYF.